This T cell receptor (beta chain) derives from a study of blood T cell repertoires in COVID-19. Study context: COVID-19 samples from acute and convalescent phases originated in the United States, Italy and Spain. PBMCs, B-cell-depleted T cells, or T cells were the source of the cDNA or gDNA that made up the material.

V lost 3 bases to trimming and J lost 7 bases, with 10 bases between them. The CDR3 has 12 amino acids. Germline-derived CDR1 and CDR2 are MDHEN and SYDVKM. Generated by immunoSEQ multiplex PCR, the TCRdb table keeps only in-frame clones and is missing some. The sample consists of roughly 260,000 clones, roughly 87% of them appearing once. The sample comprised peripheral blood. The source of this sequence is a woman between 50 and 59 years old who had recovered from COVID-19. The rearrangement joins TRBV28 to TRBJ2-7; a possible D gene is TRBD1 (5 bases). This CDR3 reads CASSFDKGEQYF. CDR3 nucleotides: TGTGCCAGCAGTTTTGATAAGGGGGAGCAGTACTTC.